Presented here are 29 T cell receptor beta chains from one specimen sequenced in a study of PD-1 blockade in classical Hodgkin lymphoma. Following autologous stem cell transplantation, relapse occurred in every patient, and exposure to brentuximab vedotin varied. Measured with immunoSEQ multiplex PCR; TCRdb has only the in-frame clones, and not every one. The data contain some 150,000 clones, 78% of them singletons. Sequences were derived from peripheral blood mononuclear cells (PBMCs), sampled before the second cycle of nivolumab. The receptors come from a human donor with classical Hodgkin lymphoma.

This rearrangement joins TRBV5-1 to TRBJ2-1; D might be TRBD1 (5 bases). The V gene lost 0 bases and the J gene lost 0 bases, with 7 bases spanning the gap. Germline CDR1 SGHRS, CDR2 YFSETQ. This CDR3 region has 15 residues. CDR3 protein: CASSLGQTSYNEQFF. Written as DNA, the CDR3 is TGCGCCAGCAGCTTGGGACAGACCTCCTACAATGAGCAGTTCTTC.

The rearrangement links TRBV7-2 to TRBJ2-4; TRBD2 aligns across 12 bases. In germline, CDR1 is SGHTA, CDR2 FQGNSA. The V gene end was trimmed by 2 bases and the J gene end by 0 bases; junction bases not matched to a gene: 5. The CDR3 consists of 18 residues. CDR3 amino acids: CASSLLGLAGLAKNIQYF. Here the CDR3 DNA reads TGTGCCAGCAGCTTACTAGGACTAGCGGGACTAGCCAAAAACATTCAGTACTTC.

The CDR3 DNA is TGTGCCAGCTCACCTCTGGGACAGGCAAGCACAGATACGCAGTATTTT. This sequence encodes CASSPLGQASTDTQYF. The J gene is TRBJ2-3, the V gene TRBV18, with TRBD1 matching over 8 bases. With 3 bases clipped from V and 0 bases from J, the junction kept 5 bases outside the gene matches. The germline V gene encodes CDR1 KGHSH and CDR2 LQKENI. The CDR3 extends over 16 amino acids.

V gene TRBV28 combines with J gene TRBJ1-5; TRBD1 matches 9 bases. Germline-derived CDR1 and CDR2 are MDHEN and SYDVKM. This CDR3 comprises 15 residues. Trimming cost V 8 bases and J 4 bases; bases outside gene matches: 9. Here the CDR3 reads CASRTGTGLNQPQHF. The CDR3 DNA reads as TGTGCCAGCCGAACCGGGACAGGGCTTAATCAGCCCCAGCATTTT.

CDR3 protein: CASSLDATGQDEQFF. The CDR3 DNA reads as TGCGCCAGCAGCTTGGACGCGACAGGGCAAGATGAGCAGTTCTTC. The chain recombines TRBV5-1 with TRBJ2-1, with 7 positions matching TRBD1. Trimming cost V 0 bases and J 8 bases; bases outside gene matches: 8. Per the germline V gene, CDR1 is SGHRS and CDR2 is YFSETQ. The CDR3 extends over 15 amino acids.

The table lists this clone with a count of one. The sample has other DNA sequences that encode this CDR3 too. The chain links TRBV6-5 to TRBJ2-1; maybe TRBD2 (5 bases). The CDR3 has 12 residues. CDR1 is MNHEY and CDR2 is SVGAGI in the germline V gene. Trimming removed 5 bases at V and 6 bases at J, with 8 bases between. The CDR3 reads CASSRTGNEQFF. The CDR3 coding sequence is TGTGCCAGCAGTCGGACTGGCAATGAGCAGTTCTTC.

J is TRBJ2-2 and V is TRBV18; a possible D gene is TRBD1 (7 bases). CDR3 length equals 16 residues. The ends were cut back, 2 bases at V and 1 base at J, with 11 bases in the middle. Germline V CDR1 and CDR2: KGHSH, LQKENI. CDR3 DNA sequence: TGTGCCAGCTCACCAAACAGGGGAGGGAACACCGGGGAGCTGTTTTTT. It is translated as CASSPNRGGNTGELFF.

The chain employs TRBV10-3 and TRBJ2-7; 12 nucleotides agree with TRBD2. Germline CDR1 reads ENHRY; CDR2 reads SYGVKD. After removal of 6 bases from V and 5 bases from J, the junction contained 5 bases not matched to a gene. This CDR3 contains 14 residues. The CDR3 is CAISGLAGIDEQYF. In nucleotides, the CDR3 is TGTGCCATCAGCGGACTAGCGGGAATCGACGAGCAGTACTTC.

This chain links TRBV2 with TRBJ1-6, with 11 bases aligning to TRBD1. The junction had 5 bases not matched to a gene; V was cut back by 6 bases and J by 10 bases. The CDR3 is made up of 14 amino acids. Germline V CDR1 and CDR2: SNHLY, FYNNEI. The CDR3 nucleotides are TGTGCCAGCAGGGGACAGGGGGACCCCTCACCCCTCCACTTT. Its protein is CASRGQGDPSPLHF.

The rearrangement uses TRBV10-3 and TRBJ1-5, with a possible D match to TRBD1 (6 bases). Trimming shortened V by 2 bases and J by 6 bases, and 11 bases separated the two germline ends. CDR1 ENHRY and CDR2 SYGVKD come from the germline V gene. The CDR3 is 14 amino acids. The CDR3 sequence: CAISEAIRGQPQHF. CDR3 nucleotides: TGTGCCATCAGTGAGGCGATCAGGGGTCAGCCCCAGCATTTT.

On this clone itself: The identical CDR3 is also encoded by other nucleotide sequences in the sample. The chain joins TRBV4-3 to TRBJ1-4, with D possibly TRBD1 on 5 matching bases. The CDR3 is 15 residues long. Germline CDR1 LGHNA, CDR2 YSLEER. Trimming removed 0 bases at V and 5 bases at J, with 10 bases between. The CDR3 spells CASSQEGRANEKLFF. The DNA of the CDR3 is TGCGCCAGCAGCCAAGAGGGCAGGGCCAATGAAAAACTGTTTTTT.

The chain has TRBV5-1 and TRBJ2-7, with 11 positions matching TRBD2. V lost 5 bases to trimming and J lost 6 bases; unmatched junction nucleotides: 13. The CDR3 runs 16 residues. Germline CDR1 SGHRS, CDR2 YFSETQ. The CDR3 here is CASRSVAGGPLLEQYF. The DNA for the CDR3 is TGCGCCAGCAGGTCGGTAGCGGGAGGGCCGCTTCTCGAGCAGTACTTC.

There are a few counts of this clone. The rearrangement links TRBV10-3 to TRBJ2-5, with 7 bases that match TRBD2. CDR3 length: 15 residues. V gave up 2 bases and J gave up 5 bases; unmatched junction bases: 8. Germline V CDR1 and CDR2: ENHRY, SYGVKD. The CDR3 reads CAISEREASWETQYF. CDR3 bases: TGTGCCATCAGTGAGCGGGAGGCCTCCTGGGAGACCCAGTACTTC.

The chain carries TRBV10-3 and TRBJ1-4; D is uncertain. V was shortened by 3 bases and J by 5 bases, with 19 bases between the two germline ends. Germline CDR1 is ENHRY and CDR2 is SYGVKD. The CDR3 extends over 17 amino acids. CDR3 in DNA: TGTGCCATCAGTGAAGCTGGCTCGGGGTTCGAAAATGAAAAACTGTTTTTT. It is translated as CAISEAGSGFENEKLFF.

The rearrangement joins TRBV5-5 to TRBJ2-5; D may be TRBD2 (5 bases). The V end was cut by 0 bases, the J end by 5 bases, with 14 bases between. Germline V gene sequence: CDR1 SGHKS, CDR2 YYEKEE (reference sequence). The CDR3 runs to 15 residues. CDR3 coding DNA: TGTGCCAGCAGCTTGGCGGCACCGGGAAGGGAGACCCAGTACTTC. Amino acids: CASSLAAPGRETQYF.

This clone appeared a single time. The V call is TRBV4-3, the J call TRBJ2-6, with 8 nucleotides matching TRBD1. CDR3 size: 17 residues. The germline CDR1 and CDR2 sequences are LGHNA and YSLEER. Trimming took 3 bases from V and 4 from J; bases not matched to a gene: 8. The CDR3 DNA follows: TGCGCCAGCAGCCACGCTAGGACAGGGCCCGGGGCCAACGTCCTGACTTTC. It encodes CASSHARTGPGANVLTF.

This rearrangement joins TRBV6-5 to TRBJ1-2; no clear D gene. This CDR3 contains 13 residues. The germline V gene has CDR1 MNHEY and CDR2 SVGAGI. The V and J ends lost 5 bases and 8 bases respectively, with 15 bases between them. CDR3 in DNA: TGTGCCAGCAGTCCACACGACATCGGGGGCTACACCTTC. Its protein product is CASSPHDIGGYTF.

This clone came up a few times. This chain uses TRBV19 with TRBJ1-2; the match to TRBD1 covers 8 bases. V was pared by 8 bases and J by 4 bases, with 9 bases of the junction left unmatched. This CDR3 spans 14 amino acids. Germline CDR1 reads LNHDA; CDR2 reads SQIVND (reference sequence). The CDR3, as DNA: TGTGCCAGTCAGGGGGCAGGAGAATCCTATGGCTACACCTTC. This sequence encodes CASQGAGESYGYTF.

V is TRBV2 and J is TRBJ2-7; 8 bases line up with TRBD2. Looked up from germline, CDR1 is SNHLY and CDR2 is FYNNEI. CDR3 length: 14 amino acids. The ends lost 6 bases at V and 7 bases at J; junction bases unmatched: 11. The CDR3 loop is CASSPGGGPGEQYF. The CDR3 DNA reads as TGTGCCAGCAGCCCCGGGGGGGGCCCGGGGGAGCAGTACTTC.

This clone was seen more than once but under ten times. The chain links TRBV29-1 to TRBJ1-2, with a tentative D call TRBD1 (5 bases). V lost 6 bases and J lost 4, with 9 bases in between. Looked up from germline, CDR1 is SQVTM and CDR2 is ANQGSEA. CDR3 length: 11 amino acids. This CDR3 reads CSVTGGYGYTF. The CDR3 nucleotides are TGCAGCGTCACAGGAGGCTATGGCTACACCTTC. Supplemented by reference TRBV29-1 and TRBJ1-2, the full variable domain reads SAVISQKPSRDICQRGTSLTIQCQVDSQVTMMFWYRQQPGQSLTLIATANQGSEATYESGFVIDKFPISRPNLTFSTLTVSNMSPEDSSIYLCSVTGGYGYTFGSGTRLTVV.

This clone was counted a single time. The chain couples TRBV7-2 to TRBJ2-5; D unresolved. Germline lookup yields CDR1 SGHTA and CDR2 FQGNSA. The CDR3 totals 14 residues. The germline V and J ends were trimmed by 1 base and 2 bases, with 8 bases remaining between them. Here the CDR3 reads CASSLGHGQETQYF. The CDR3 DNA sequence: TGTGCCAGCAGCTTAGGGCACGGTCAAGAGACCCAGTACTTC.

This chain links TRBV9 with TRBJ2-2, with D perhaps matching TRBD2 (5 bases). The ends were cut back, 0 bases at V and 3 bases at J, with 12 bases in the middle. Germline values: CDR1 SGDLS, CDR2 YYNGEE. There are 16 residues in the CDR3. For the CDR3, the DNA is TGTGCCAGCAGCGTAGCTCGGGGTGCGGACACCGGGGAGCTGTTTTTT. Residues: CASSVARGADTGELFF.

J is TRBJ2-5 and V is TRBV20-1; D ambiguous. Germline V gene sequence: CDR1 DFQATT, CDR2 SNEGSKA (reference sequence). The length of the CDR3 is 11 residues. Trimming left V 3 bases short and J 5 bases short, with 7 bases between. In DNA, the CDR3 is TGCAGTGCTAGTCGAGTTGAGACCCAGTACTTC. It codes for CSASRVETQYF.

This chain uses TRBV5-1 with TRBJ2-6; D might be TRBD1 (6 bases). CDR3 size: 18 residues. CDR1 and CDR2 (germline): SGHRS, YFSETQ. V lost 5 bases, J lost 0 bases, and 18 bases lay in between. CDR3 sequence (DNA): TGCGCCAGCAGTCGTACAGGGTTTTCGGACTCTGGGGCCAACGTCCTGACTTTC. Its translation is CASSRTGFSDSGANVLTF.

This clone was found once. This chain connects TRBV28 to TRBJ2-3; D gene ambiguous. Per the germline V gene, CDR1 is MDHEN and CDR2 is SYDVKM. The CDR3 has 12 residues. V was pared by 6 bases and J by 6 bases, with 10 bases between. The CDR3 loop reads CASSRLWDTQYF. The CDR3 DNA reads TGTGCCAGCAGCAGACTCTGGGATACGCAGTATTTT.

CDR3 loop: CASSQSLAGGGNTGELFF. CDR3 coding DNA: TGCGCCAGCAGCCAATCGCTAGCGGGAGGGGGGAACACCGGGGAGCTGTTTTTT. The chain links TRBV4-3 to TRBJ2-2, with 12 bases aligning to TRBD2. The CDR3 is 18 amino acids. Looked up from germline, CDR1 is LGHNA and CDR2 is YSLEER. V dropped 2 bases and J dropped 1; count of bases not matched to a gene: 5.

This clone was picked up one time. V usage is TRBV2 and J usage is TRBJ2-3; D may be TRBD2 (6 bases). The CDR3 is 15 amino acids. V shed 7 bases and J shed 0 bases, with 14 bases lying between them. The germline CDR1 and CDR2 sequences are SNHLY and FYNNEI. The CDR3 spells CASNLGTASTDTQYF. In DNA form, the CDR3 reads TGTGCCAGCAACCTAGGGACTGCGAGCACAGATACGCAGTATTTT. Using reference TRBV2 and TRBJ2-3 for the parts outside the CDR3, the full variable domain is EPEVTQTPSHQVTQMGQEVILRCVPISNHLYFYWYRQILGQKVEFLVSFYNNEISEKSEIFDDQFSVERPDGSNFTLKIRSTKLEDSAMYFCASNLGTASTDTQYFGPGTRLTVL.

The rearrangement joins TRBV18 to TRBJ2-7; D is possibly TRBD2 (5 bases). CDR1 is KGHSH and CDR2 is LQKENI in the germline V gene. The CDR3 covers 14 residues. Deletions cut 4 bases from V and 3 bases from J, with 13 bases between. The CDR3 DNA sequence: TGTGCCAGCTCACACTCCGGGAACCTCTACGAGCAGTACTTC. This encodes CASSHSGNLYEQYF.

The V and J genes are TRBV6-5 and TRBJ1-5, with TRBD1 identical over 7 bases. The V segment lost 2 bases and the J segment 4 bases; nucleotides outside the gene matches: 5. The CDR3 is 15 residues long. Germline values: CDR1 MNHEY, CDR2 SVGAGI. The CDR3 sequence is CASSYQGVQNQPQHF. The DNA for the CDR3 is TGTGCCAGCAGTTACCAGGGGGTGCAGAATCAGCCCCAGCATTTT.